Sequencing of this T cell receptor beta chain was carried out in a study of shared clonotypes between healthy human individuals. On the study more broadly: Per-donor plates numbered three CD4 naive, three CD4 memory, two CD8 naive and one CD8 memory.

Using around 180 ng DNA, 25,000 to 35,000 T cell genomes, the sorted-subset replicate PCRs were run. Sequencing used immunoSEQ multiplex PCR; TCRdb keeps in-frame clones, though not all of them. Of more than 1 million clones detected, 70% to 80% appear once; the ten largest clones hold around 0.47%. The germline gives CDR1 SGHTA, CDR2 FQGTGA. V was trimmed by 0 bases and J by 6 bases, leaving 8 bases between them. This CDR3 comprises 13 residues. Both subsets, CD45RA+ naive and CD45RA-negative memory, were split from the CD4+ cells. The sample holds a few counts of this clone. This TCR was recovered from a man between 18 and 35 years old in good health. Some clones in this sample may be carry-over from other donors' samples. The V gene is TRBV7-3, the J gene TRBJ1-2; no definite D call. Material: memory CD4+ T cells from PBMCs. Subset denoted: CD45RA-negative fraction. CDR3 in DNA: TGTGCCAGCAGCTTAACGCTGGGAAATGGCTACACCTTC. Translating gives CASSLTLGNGYTF.